Sequencing of this T cell receptor (beta chain) was carried out in a study of graft-versus-host responses after intestinal transplantation. Using immunoSEQ multiplex PCR, the repertoire was profiled, and TCRdb retains in-frame clones only, with some absent. Of more than 65,000 clones listed, over 70% were seen once; the top ten hold roughly 0.4%. The CDR3 totals 14 residues. Per the germline V gene, CDR1 is MDHEN and CDR2 is SYDVKM. Trimming took 1 base from V and 8 from J, leaving 9 bases between them. About this clone: Antigen: not known. This sample also contains other DNA sequences that code for the same CDR3.

The input for sequencing was unstimulated CD4+ T cells sorted from spleen or lymph node cells, taken before transplant. The sequence was collected from a human donor who was the organ donor for an intestinal transplant. The chain employs TRBV28 and TRBJ1-6; tentatively, D is TRBD1 (6 bases). The CDR3 DNA sequence: TGTGCCAGCAGTTTATTGGGGGCGGATTCACCCCTCCACTTT. Translating gives CASSLLGADSPLHF.